This TCR beta chain was recovered during a study of blood T cell repertoires in COVID-19. As for the study in general: Sites across the United States, Italy and Spain contributed samples from acute and convalescent COVID-19. Nucleic acid was either cDNA or gDNA, and it came from T cells, B-cell-depleted T cells, or PBMCs.

Sequencing used immunoSEQ multiplex PCR; TCRdb keeps in-frame clones, though not all of them. The sample lists approximately 290,000 clones, around 89% occurring once. The CDR3 spans 13 residues. Germline CDR1 and CDR2: LNHDA and SQIVND (reference sequence). Trimming shortened V by 6 bases and J by 8 bases, and 14 bases separated the two germline ends. The material sequenced was peripheral blood. V is TRBV19 and J is TRBJ2-1; possible D gene TRBD1, 6 bases. The clonotype comes from a man aged 30 to 39 with acute or convalescent COVID-19. The CDR3 DNA reads as TGTGCCAGTAGGGTGACAGGTTGGGATGAGCAGTTCTTC. It is translated as CASRVTGWDEQFF.